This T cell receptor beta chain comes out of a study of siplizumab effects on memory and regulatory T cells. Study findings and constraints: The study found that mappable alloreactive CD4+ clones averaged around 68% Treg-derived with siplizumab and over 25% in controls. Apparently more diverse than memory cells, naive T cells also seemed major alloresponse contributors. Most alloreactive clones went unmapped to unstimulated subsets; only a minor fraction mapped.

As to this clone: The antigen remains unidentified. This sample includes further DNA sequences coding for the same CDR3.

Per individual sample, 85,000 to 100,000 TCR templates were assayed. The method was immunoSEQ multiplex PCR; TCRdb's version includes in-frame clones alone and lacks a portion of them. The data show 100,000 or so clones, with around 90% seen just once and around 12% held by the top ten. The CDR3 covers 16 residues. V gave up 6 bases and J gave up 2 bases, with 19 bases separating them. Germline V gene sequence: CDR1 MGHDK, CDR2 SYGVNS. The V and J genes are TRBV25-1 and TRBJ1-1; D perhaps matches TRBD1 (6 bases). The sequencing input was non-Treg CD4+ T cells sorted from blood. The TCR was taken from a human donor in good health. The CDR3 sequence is CASSQATGAINTEAFF. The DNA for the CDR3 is TGTGCCAGCAGCCAAGCGACAGGAGCAATAAACACTGAAGCTTTCTTT.